Below are 15 T cell receptor beta chains sequenced from a single sample in a study of blood T cells in healthy people across ages. A sample-barcoded 5' primer and a J-beta primer mix were used in a second PCR of roughly 7 to 12 cycles. TCRdb used MiXCR to reprocess the 5' RACE reads, holding one entry per CDR3 protein. The data hold under 2 million distinct CDR3 sequences, with approximately 32% observed a single time. The sequencing sample was made of blood. These receptor sequences come from a woman aged 30 to 39 in good health.

This clonotype was detected a few times. The rearrangement joins TRBV7-9 to TRBJ2-3; 7 positions match TRBD2. V trimming: 7 bases; J trimming: 2 bases; junction bases outside the gene matches: 3. CDR1 and CDR2 (germline): SEHNR, FQNEAQ (reference sequence). The CDR3 totals 13 residues. As DNA, the CDR3 is TGTGCCAGCATAGGGACTACCACAGATACGCAGTATTTT. This codes for CASIGTTTDTQYF. Variable domain in full (rest from reference TRBV7-9 and TRBJ2-3): DTGVSQNPRHKITKRGQNVTFRCDPISEHNRLYWYRQTLGQGPEFLTYFQNEAQLEKSRLLSDRFSAERPKGSFSTLEIQRTEQGDSAMYLCASIGTTTDTQYFGPGTRLTVL.

V gene TRBV27 combines with J gene TRBJ2-2; D might be TRBD2 (5 bases). The germline V gene encodes CDR1 MNHEY and CDR2 SMNVEV (reference sequence). CDR3 length equals 11 residues. V shed 10 bases and J shed 8 bases, with 11 bases lying between them. The CDR3 loop is CATERGGELFF. The CDR3 region has the DNA TGTGCCACCGAACGCGGGGGGGAGCTGTTTTTT.

Notes on this clonotype: The junction differs from germline at one of its ends, possibly a read error. This chain uses TRBV20-1 with TRBJ2-7, with D perhaps TRBD1 (5 bases). The germline gives CDR1 DFQATT, CDR2 SNEGSKA (reference sequence). This CDR3 has 12 amino acids. CDR3 nucleotide sequence: TGCAGTGCTAGAGTCCAGGGTTACGGGCAGTACTTC. Translated, it gives CSARVQGYGQYF.

V gene TRBV12-3 or TRBV12-4 combines with J gene TRBJ2-5, with D maybe TRBD2 (5 bases). V was pared by 1 base and J by 3 bases, with 9 bases between. The CDR3 totals 14 residues. The CDR3 is CASSLERPKETQYF. In DNA, the CDR3 is TGTGCCAGCAGTTTAGAGCGGCCGAAAGAGACCCAGTACTTC.

In its sample, this clonotype was seen a few times. This chain links TRBV2 with TRBJ2-1; 8 nucleotides line up with TRBD2. With V trimmed by 1 base and J by 4 bases, 6 bases remained unmatched. Germline V lookup: CDR1 SNHLY, CDR2 FYNNEI. The CDR3 runs to 16 residues. The CDR3 region is CASSEGAGGPYNEQFF. In DNA, the CDR3 is TGTGCCAGCAGTGAAGGGGCGGGAGGACCATACAATGAGCAGTTCTTC.

J is TRBJ2-4 and V is TRBV2; D gene unclear. Between the trimmed V and J ends, which lost 0 bases and 0 bases, there was a span of 3 bases. The CDR3 totals 14 residues. Germline V gene lookup returns CDR1 SNHLY and CDR2 FYNNEI. In nucleotides, the CDR3 is TGTGCCAGCAGTGAAGCTTCAGCCAAAAACATTCAGTACTTC. Its translation is CASSEASAKNIQYF.

The genes are TRBV20-1 and TRBJ2-3; D is undetermined. The CDR3 covers 12 residues. Trimming took off 2 bases at V and 3 bases at J, with 6 bases between the two ends. Per germline, CDR1 DFQATT and CDR2 SNEGSKA (reference sequence). As DNA, the CDR3 is TGCAGTGCTAGAATAGCAACAGATACGCAGTATTTT. This encodes CSARIATDTQYF.

V and J are TRBV27 and TRBJ2-7; possibly TRBD2 for D (6 bases). Trimming removed 6 bases at V and 0 bases at J, with 12 bases between. Germline V gene data show CDR1 as MNHEY and CDR2 as SMNVEV (reference sequence). The CDR3 is 14 amino acids. CDR3: CASSPSVPSYEQYF. Here the CDR3 DNA reads TGTGCCAGCAGCCCTAGCGTCCCCTCCTACGAGCAGTACTTC.

This sequence joins TRBV7-2 and TRBJ1-6; D unresolved. Germline-derived CDR1 and CDR2 are SGHTA and FQGNSA. Deletions cut 1 base from V and 6 bases from J, with 13 bases between. The CDR3 totals 16 residues. The CDR3, as DNA: TGTGCCAGCAGCTTAGGAATTTGGCGGGTTAATTCACCCCTCCACTTT. Its protein product is CASSLGIWRVNSPLHF. Variable domain in full (rest from reference TRBV7-2 and TRBJ1-6): GAGVSQSPSNKVTEKGKDVELRCDPISGHTALYWYRQSLGQGLEFLIYFQGNSAPDKSGLPSDRFSAERTGGSVSTLTIQRTQQEDSAVYLCASSLGIWRVNSPLHFGNGTRLTVT.

Notes on this clonotype: The junction and the germline gene differ at one end; a read error may be behind it. The chain has TRBV28 and TRBJ2-5; perhaps TRBD2 as D (5 bases). The germline gives CDR1 MDHEN, CDR2 SYDVKM. This CDR3 has 15 amino acids. CDR3 in DNA: TGTACCAGCAACAGCGGCGAGTCTATGGGGGAGACCCAGTACTTC. Its translation: CTSNSGESMGETQYF.

The CDR3 reads CASSVSRGSLRDEQYF. DNA of the CDR3: TGCGCCAGCAGCGTTAGTCGCGGGAGCCTTCGGGACGAGCAGTACTTC. The J gene is TRBJ2-7, the V gene TRBV5-1; 7 nucleotides agree with TRBD2. This CDR3 contains 16 residues. Germline lookup yields CDR1 SGHRS and CDR2 YFSETQ. The V and J ends lost 4 bases and 5 bases, in that order; junction bases with no gene match: 15.

The V call is TRBV6-5, the J call TRBJ2-1; 10 positions agree with TRBD2. The germline gives CDR1 MNHEY, CDR2 SVGAGI. The CDR3 covers 18 residues. V gave up 0 bases and J gave up 9 bases; unmatched junction bases: 14. The CDR3 DNA is TGTGCCAGCAGTTACTCGAGGTCTCCCGGGACTAGCGCATCTGAGCAGTTCTTC. Encoded protein: CASSYSRSPGTSASEQFF.

The V gene is TRBV20-1, the J gene TRBJ2-5; D assignment may be TRBD1 or TRBD2 (6 bases each). This CDR3 region has 15 residues. Germline loops: CDR1 DFQATT, CDR2 SNEGSKA (reference sequence). V lost 6 bases to trimming and J lost 3 bases, with 20 bases between them. CDR3 DNA: TGCAGTGCCATGGGAAGGGCGGGACAAGAAGAGACCCAGTACTTC. Its translation is CSAMGRAGQEETQYF.

Details on this clonotype: The junction and the germline gene differ at one end; a read error may be behind it. The chain couples TRBV5-1 to TRBJ2-7; the match to TRBD1 covers 7 bases. The germline CDR1 and CDR2 sequences are SGHRS and YFSETQ. The CDR3 runs to 13 residues. The chain's CDR3 is CASGFQQGNEQYF. CDR3 nucleotides: TGCGCCAGCGGCTTCCAACAGGGGAACGAGCAGTACTTC.

The chain couples TRBV3-1 to TRBJ1-5; maybe TRBD1 (6 bases). V gave up 4 bases and J gave up 5 bases, with 12 bases separating them. Germline V gene data show CDR1 as LGHDT and CDR2 as YNNKEL (reference sequence). The CDR3 loop spans 14 amino acids. The chain's CDR3 is CASSRGASDQPQHF. CDR3 coding DNA: TGTGCCAGCAGCCGGGGGGCCTCAGATCAGCCCCAGCATTTT.